This T cell receptor (beta chain) was obtained from a study of shared clonotypes between healthy human individuals. The DNA input per sorted-subset replicate PCR was roughly 0.2 ug, corresponding to some 30,000 T cell genomes. Clones were sequenced by immunoSEQ multiplex PCR, and TCRdb holds only the in-frame ones, with some missing. Altogether more than 850,000 clones are present, 75% to 85% being singletons, with the ten largest covering more than 0.5%. CDR1 and CDR2 (germline): SGHRS, YFSETQ. V lost 0 bases, J lost 4 bases, and 17 bases lay in between. CDR3 length: 18 residues. The study drew all its donors from Caucasian adults living in Nashville, Tennessee. This clone was counted once.

The TCR sequence derives from a man aged 18 to 29 in good health. Some clones in this sample may be carry-over from other donors' samples. The chain is built from TRBV5-1 and TRBJ2-6; D is tentatively TRBD1 or TRBD2 (5 bases each). Sample: memory CD4+ T cells from PBMCs. Documented subset: CD45RA-negative fraction. The CDR3 nucleotides are TGCGCCAGCAGCTTGGTAGGGGACCTACTCGCAGGGGCCAACGTCCTGACTTTC. This translates into CASSLVGDLLAGANVLTF.